One and the same sample provided the 20 T cell receptor beta chains below, sequenced in a study of radiotherapy plus CTLA-4 blockade in lung cancer (dated by TCRdb to the late 2010s). The library was prepared using the immunoSEQ multiplex PCR assay. TCRdb holds this immuneACCESS table with in-frame rearrangements only. Some clones are missing; in checked studies, unresolved V genes explain under half, and the rest has no known cause. The sample table contains about 100,000 clones; only one count was recorded for 83% of them. The ten largest clones capture roughly 0.84% of the sample. This material consisted of peripheral blood, taken from a patient treated with radiotherapy plus ipilimumab. The receptors here all came from a human donor with non-small cell lung cancer who had stable disease on radiotherapy plus ipilimumab.

The count of this clone is one. The chain uses TRBV30 and TRBJ2-1; D unclear. Germline V gene lookup returns CDR1 GTSNPN and CDR2 SVGIG (reference sequence). CDR3 size: 13 residues. Trimming removed 3 bases from V and 0 bases from J, with 6 bases in between. The chain's CDR3 is CAWRPSSYNEQFF. CDR3 nucleotides: TGTGCCTGGAGGCCGAGCTCCTACAATGAGCAGTTCTTC.

This chain connects TRBV11-2 to TRBJ2-1; 13 bases are shared with TRBD2. Trimming cost V 3 bases and J 6 bases; bases outside gene matches: 2. The germline V gene has CDR1 SGHAT and CDR2 FQNNGV. The CDR3 sequence is 15 residues long. The CDR3 reads CASSLGTSGINEQFF. The CDR3, as DNA: TGTGCCAGCAGCTTGGGGACTAGCGGGATCAATGAGCAGTTCTTC.

The chain links TRBV28 to TRBJ1-1; D is undetermined. The V end was cut by 6 bases, the J end by 10 bases, with 12 bases between. There are 11 residues in the CDR3. CDR1 is MDHEN and CDR2 is SYDVKM in the germline V gene. The CDR3 region is CASRREWVAFF. The DNA of the CDR3 is TGTGCCAGCAGGCGGGAATGGGTAGCTTTCTTT.

This chain uses TRBV19 with TRBJ1-1; no firm D call. Germline V gene data show CDR1 as LNHDA and CDR2 as SQIVND (reference sequence). The CDR3 contains 14 residues. V was pared by 8 bases and J by 5 bases, with 18 bases between. CDR3: CASSRLELRTEAFF. As DNA, the CDR3 is TGTGCCAGTTCTCGATTGGAGTTGAGGACTGAAGCTTTCTTT.

The gene calls are TRBV2 and TRBJ1-4; D remains unclear. Trimming took 8 bases from V and 0 from J, leaving 10 bases between them. The CDR3 spans 14 residues. CDR1 and CDR2 (germline): SNHLY, FYNNEI. The CDR3 DNA reads as TGTGCCAGCCAGTACACTACAACTAATGAAAAACTGTTTTTT. This translates into CASQYTTTNEKLFF. Full variable domain (remainder filled in from reference TRBV2 and TRBJ1-4): EPEVTQTPSHQVTQMGQEVILRCVPISNHLYFYWYRQILGQKVEFLVSFYNNEISEKSEIFDDQFSVERPDGSNFTLKIRSTKLEDSAMYFCASQYTTTNEKLFFGSGTQLSVL.

The chain couples TRBV28 to TRBJ1-2; D may be TRBD1 (6 bases). Per germline, CDR1 MDHEN and CDR2 SYDVKM. The V end was cut by 6 bases, the J end by 8 bases, with 13 bases between. The CDR3 totals 12 residues. CDR3 sequence reads: CASSIQGQGYTF. CDR3 nucleotide sequence: TGTGCCAGCAGCATTCAGGGGCAAGGCTACACCTTC.

The V call is TRBV28, the J call TRBJ1-2; 8 nucleotides line up with TRBD1. The germline V gene encodes CDR1 MDHEN and CDR2 SYDVKM. The CDR3 sequence is 14 residues long. V lost 6 bases and J lost 8; bases outside the gene matches: 11. The CDR3 here is CASSSTGEVDGYTF. The DNA of the CDR3 is TGTGCCAGCAGCTCGACAGGGGAGGTTGACGGCTACACCTTC.

The chain recombines TRBV18 with TRBJ1-5; weak D call: TRBD1 (6 bases). CDR1 and CDR2 from the germline V gene are KGHSH and LQKENI. V gave up 3 bases and J gave up 7 bases, with 25 bases separating them. The CDR3 loop spans 18 amino acids. The CDR3 reads CASSPDSDGTRRGQPQHF. The CDR3 coding sequence is TGTGCCAGCTCACCCGACTCAGACGGGACAAGAAGGGGGCAGCCCCAGCATTTT. The variable domain in full, completed from reference TRBV18 and TRBJ1-5, reads NAGVMQNPRHLVRRRGQEARLRCSPMKGHSHVYWYRQLPEEGLKFMVYLQKENIIDESGMPKERFSAEFPKEGPSILRIQQVVRGDSAAYFCASSPDSDGTRRGQPQHFGDGTRLSIL.

This CDR3 is CASSRRPQGVSEAFF. CDR3 in DNA: TGTGCCAGCAGCCGACGGCCCCAAGGAGTCTCTGAAGCTTTCTTT. The rearrangement joins TRBV7-2 to TRBJ1-1; D call uncertain. This CDR3 contains 15 residues. CDR1 and CDR2 from the germline V gene are SGHTA and FQGNSA. The V end lost 5 bases, the J end lost 6 bases, and 19 bases lay between the germline ends.

The chain combines TRBV6-5 with TRBJ1-2; D is possibly TRBD1 (6 bases). The CDR3 loop spans 16 amino acids. V dropped 2 bases and J dropped 1 base, with 14 bases sitting between them. Germline CDR1 and CDR2: MNHEY and SVGAGI. The CDR3 is CASSYLHRESNYGYTF. CDR3 nucleotides: TGTGCCAGCAGTTACCTACACAGGGAGAGTAACTATGGCTACACCTTC.

This clone occurred a few times. The rearrangement joins TRBV6-5 to TRBJ2-7, with TRBD1 matching over 7 bases. Germline CDR1 and CDR2: MNHEY and SVGAGI. The CDR3 spans 14 residues. V was pared by 5 bases and J by 3 bases, with 7 bases of the junction left unmatched. As DNA, the CDR3 is TGTGCCAGCAGTCAGACAGGGTCTGACTACGAGCAGTACTTC. Translating gives CASSQTGSDYEQYF.

This clone was recorded a few times. The chain has TRBV29-1 and TRBJ2-7, with D tentatively TRBD1 or TRBD2 (6 bases each). The ends were cut back, 3 bases at V and 4 bases at J, with 22 bases in the middle. This CDR3 contains 16 residues. Looked up from germline, CDR1 is SQVTM and CDR2 is ANQGSEA. The CDR3 spells CSVEGGRSGVGYEQYF. Here the CDR3 DNA reads TGCAGCGTTGAGGGGGGCAGGTCAGGGGTAGGGTACGAGCAGTACTTC.

This chain joins TRBV6-5 and TRBJ2-7; 8 bases agree with TRBD2. CDR3 length: 15 amino acids. Germline-derived CDR1 and CDR2 are MNHEY and SVGAGI. V was clipped by 2 bases and J by 2 bases; unmatched bases: 5. CDR3 sequence reads: CASSYIGRGAYEQYF. CDR3 sequence (DNA): TGTGCCAGCAGTTACATCGGGAGGGGAGCCTACGAGCAGTACTTC.

The CDR3 is CSVEEPTRAGYTF. The CDR3 region has the DNA TGCAGCGTTGAAGAGCCAACTCGTGCTGGCTACACCTTC. The V gene is TRBV29-1, the J gene TRBJ1-2, with no clear D. With 0 bases removed from V and 7 bases from J, the gap between germline ends came to 12 bases. The CDR3 covers 13 residues. Per the germline V gene, CDR1 is SQVTM and CDR2 is ANQGSEA.

The chain recombines TRBV5-1 with TRBJ2-5; D may be TRBD1 (5 bases). The CDR3 loop spans 13 amino acids. V gave up 3 bases and J gave up 5 bases, with 11 bases separating them. Per germline, CDR1 SGHRS and CDR2 YFSETQ. The DNA of the CDR3 is TGCGCCAGCAGCTCTCAGGGTAGGGAGACCCAGTACTTC. This gives the protein CASSSQGRETQYF.

This chain uses TRBV9 with TRBJ2-7; 11 bases are a match to TRBD2. There are 14 residues in the CDR3. Germline V gene data show CDR1 as SGDLS and CDR2 as YYNGEE. With 4 bases clipped from V and 5 bases from J, the junction kept 5 bases outside the gene matches. The CDR3 region has the DNA TGTGCCAGCAGCACTAGCGGGGGCCTCGACGAGCAGTACTTC. Its protein product is CASSTSGGLDEQYF.

The rearrangement joins TRBV29-1 to TRBJ1-5; D gene unclear. The V gene's germline CDR1 is SQVTM and CDR2 ANQGSEA. The germline V and J ends were trimmed by 6 bases and 0 bases, with 9 bases remaining between them. CDR3 length equals 13 residues. For the CDR3, the DNA is TGCAGCGTCCGAAGGGATAGCAATCAGCCCCAGCATTTT. As protein: CSVRRDSNQPQHF.

The chain carries TRBV7-8 and TRBJ1-5, with D tentatively TRBD1 (6 bases). Deletions cut 5 bases from V and 3 bases from J, with 17 bases between. The CDR3 has 16 residues. CDR1 is SGHVS, CDR2 FQNEAQ, per germline. The CDR3, as DNA: TGTGCCAGCAGCCCCGGGACAAACAAATACAATCAGCCCCAGCATTTT. Translating it yields CASSPGTNKYNQPQHF.

This clone was observed a handful of times. This rearrangement joins TRBV2 to TRBJ1-2; D is ambiguous. Trimming left V 4 bases short and J 6 bases short, with 15 bases between. Germline lookup yields CDR1 SNHLY and CDR2 FYNNEI. CDR3 length: 14 residues. For the CDR3, the DNA is TGTGCCAGCAGTGGATCGGGAGCCATCCATGGCTACACCTTC. Translated, it gives CASSGSGAIHGYTF.

The V gene is TRBV20-1, the J gene TRBJ2-7; D unclear. This CDR3 region has 11 residues. The germline V gene encodes CDR1 DFQATT and CDR2 SNEGSKA (reference sequence). CDR3 in DNA: TGCAGGGCTCACAGCTCCTACGAGCAGTACTTC. This gives the protein CRAHSSYEQYF.